This T cell receptor (beta chain) was captured by sequencing in a study of T-cell reconstitution after alpha-beta-depleted transplantation in children. Preparing the TCRbeta library involved the use of unique molecular identifiers. In TCRdb, the PCR reads were re-called with MiXCR into one record per CDR3 protein. The sample records about 200,000 distinct CDR3 sequences, roughly 9.1% being singletons. Overall study findings and caveats: Fresh T-cell production supplied most of the T-cell counts and diversity seen one year after transplant. Several hundred graft clones that had expanded were reportedly the source of alpha-beta T cells about two months after transplant.

CDR3 size: 16 residues. Germline assignment: CDR1 DFQATT and CDR2 SNEGSKA (reference sequence). J gave up 4 bases and V 6 bases, and 16 bases lay outside the gene matches. With regard to this clonotype: As yet, its antigen is unknown. Since a much larger clone is just one base distant, this may be a read error.

The receptor was derived from a male patient between 2 and 15 years old who had a stem cell transplant for acute myeloid leukemia, so the T cells may come from the graft donor. Specimen: PBMCs, mostly from graft donor cells, collected 360 days after TCRalphabeta/CD19-depleted stem cell transplant. The chain uses TRBV20-1 and TRBJ2-7; 9 positions agree with TRBD2. CDR3 loop: CSAQTSGPSKGYEQYF. In nucleotides, the CDR3 is TGCAGTGCGCAGACTAGCGGTCCTTCCAAGGGGTACGAGCAGTACTTC.